One and the same sample provided the 17 T cell receptor beta chains below, sequenced in a study of cytomegalovirus exposure and HLA in healthy donors. Data came from immunoSEQ multiplex PCR; TCRdb stores just in-frame clones and leaves some out. The sample lists 120,000 or so clones; about 96% were seen once. Sequencing was carried out using PBMCs. These receptors were collected from a man aged 18 to 35 in good health and CMV-seronegative.

The rearrangement uses TRBV7-2 and TRBJ2-7, with TRBD1 matching over 9 bases. CDR1 is SGHTA and CDR2 is FQGNSA in the germline V gene. The CDR3 is 15 amino acids. V dropped 5 bases and J dropped 5; count of bases not matched to a gene: 10. CDR3 sequence reads: CASSLTAGTGNEQYF. In DNA form, the CDR3 reads TGTGCCAGCAGCCTAACGGCCGGGACAGGGAACGAGCAGTACTTC.

The V gene is TRBV7-2, the J gene TRBJ1-3, with D tentatively TRBD1 (5 bases). CDR1 is SGHTA and CDR2 is FQGNSA in the germline V gene. The CDR3 sequence is 15 residues long. V was shortened by 4 bases and J by 1 base, with 11 bases between the two germline ends. The CDR3 coding sequence is TGTGCCAGCAGCTCATCGACAGCTTCTGGAAACACCATATATTTT. This encodes CASSSSTASGNTIYF.

This sequence joins TRBV29-1 and TRBJ2-7; the match to TRBD1 covers 9 bases. This CDR3 spans 11 amino acids. The ends lost 6 bases at V and 7 bases at J; junction bases unmatched: 4. Germline CDR1 is SQVTM and CDR2 is ANQGSEA. The CDR3 protein is CSVGTGREQYF. CDR3 nucleotides: TGCAGCGTCGGGACAGGGAGGGAGCAGTACTTC.

As DNA, the CDR3 is TGTGCCAGTAGTGCGGGACTGGCTGGAGAGACCCAGTACTTC. Its translation is CASSAGLAGETQYF. The gene calls are TRBV19 and TRBJ2-5, with D maybe TRBD2 (6 bases). Germline CDR1 is LNHDA and CDR2 is SQIVND (reference sequence). The CDR3 covers 14 residues. Trimming took 5 bases from V and 4 from J, leaving 14 bases between them.

The J gene is TRBJ1-2, the V gene TRBV28; D possibly corresponds to TRBD1 (5 bases). CDR1 is MDHEN and CDR2 is SYDVKM in the germline V gene. V lost 8 bases and J 4 bases, leaving 11 bases between the germline ends. There are 12 residues in the CDR3. CDR3 region: CASQAGFYGYTF. Written as DNA, the CDR3 is TGTGCCAGCCAGGCAGGGTTCTATGGCTACACCTTC.

The V and J genes are TRBV29-1 and TRBJ1-1, with 10 positions matching TRBD1. V shed 7 bases and J 0 bases; nucleotides not matched to a gene: 5. Germline values: CDR1 SQVTM, CDR2 ANQGSEA. CDR3 length: 14 residues. The chain's CDR3 is CSGDRGGLNTEAFF. In DNA, the CDR3 is TGCAGCGGGGACAGGGGAGGACTGAACACTGAAGCTTTCTTT.

This chain connects TRBV27 to TRBJ2-3; D not certain. The CDR3 totals 12 residues. The germline V and J ends were trimmed by 6 bases and 0 bases, with 4 bases remaining between them. Germline CDR1 MNHEY, CDR2 SMNVEV (reference sequence). The CDR3 region has the DNA TGTGCCAGCAGGGCCAGCACAGATACGCAGTATTTT. As protein: CASRASTDTQYF.

In this sample, this clone turned up a few times. V is TRBV7-2 and J is TRBJ2-2, with 11 positions matching TRBD2. Trimming took 5 bases from V and 1 from J; bases not matched to a gene: 6. Per germline, CDR1 SGHTA and CDR2 FQGNSA. The CDR3 has 17 amino acids. This chain's CDR3 is CASSRVGTSGNTGELFF. DNA for the CDR3: TGTGCCAGCAGCCGAGTCGGGACTAGCGGGAACACCGGGGAGCTGTTTTTT.

The rearrangement uses TRBV6-6 and TRBJ2-1, with TRBD2 identical over 7 bases. This CDR3 is built from 15 residues. V shed 0 bases and J 5 bases; nucleotides not matched to a gene: 4. Germline V lookup: CDR1 MNHNY, CDR2 SVGAGI (reference sequence). CDR3 sequence: CASSYSESGNNEQFF. As DNA, the CDR3 is TGTGCCAGCAGTTACTCGGAGAGCGGGAACAATGAGCAGTTCTTC.

The chain employs TRBV25-1 and TRBJ2-7; TRBD1 matches at 7 bases. The V gene's germline CDR1 is MGHDK and CDR2 SYGVNS. This CDR3 region has 17 residues. The V and J ends lost 4 bases and 0 bases, in that order; junction bases with no gene match: 12. In DNA, the CDR3 is TGTGCCAGCAGTGGACACCAAACCGGGACAGACTCCTACGAGCAGTACTTC. Residues: CASSGHQTGTDSYEQYF.

The chain is built from TRBV11-3 and TRBJ2-1, with 13 bases lining up with TRBD2. The CDR3 length is 17 residues. J was trimmed by 6 bases and V by 1 base; bases with no gene match: 6. Germline CDR1 and CDR2: SGHNT and YENEEA. The CDR3 DNA follows: TGTGCCAGCAGCTTAGGCACTAGCGGGAGGGCCACCAATGAGCAGTTCTTC. The encoded protein is CASSLGTSGRATNEQFF.

This sequence joins TRBV12-5 and TRBJ2-5; tentative D call: TRBD2 (6 bases). Between the trimmed V and J ends, which lost 1 base and 4 bases, there was a span of 16 bases. CDR3 size: 16 residues. Germline-derived CDR1 and CDR2 are LGHNT and FRNRAP. In DNA form, the CDR3 reads TGTGCTAGTGGTTTGGACCTTATCGGGCGGGGAGAGACCCAGTACTTC. Translating gives CASGLDLIGRGETQYF.

V and J are TRBV9 and TRBJ2-7, with 7 bases matching TRBD1. Germline values: CDR1 SGDLS, CDR2 YYNGEE. CDR3 length: 16 amino acids. Unmatched junction bases numbered 7, after V lost 0 bases and J lost 1 base. CDR3 nucleotide sequence: TGTGCCAGCAGCGTAGCTTCGGGGACAGTTTCCTACGAGCAGTACTTC. Encoded protein: CASSVASGTVSYEQYF.

This clone appeared once. This chain connects TRBV6-5 to TRBJ2-7, with D possibly being TRBD1 (6 bases). Germline CDR1 is MNHEY and CDR2 is SVGAGI. This CDR3 comprises 14 residues. V was shortened by 2 bases and J by 4 bases, with 12 bases between the two germline ends. CDR3 DNA sequence: TGTGCCAGCAGTTACCGGACAGACAAATACGAGCAGTACTTC. This codes for CASSYRTDKYEQYF.

This clone was detected only once. V usage is TRBV28 and J usage is TRBJ2-7, with 8 positions matching TRBD2. Germline loops: CDR1 MDHEN, CDR2 SYDVKM. J was trimmed by 3 bases and V by 4 bases; bases with no gene match: 5. The CDR3 is 14 residues long. The CDR3 coding sequence is TGTGCCAGCAGTTCCCCCGGGACTAGCTACGAGCAGTACTTC. It specifies CASSSPGTSYEQYF.

The sample holds a few counts of this clone. This chain links TRBV18 with TRBJ2-6; 7 bases are a match to TRBD1. V shed 5 bases, J shed 3 bases, and the junction held 4 bases outside the gene matches. The length of the CDR3 is 15 residues. The V gene's germline CDR1 is KGHSH and CDR2 LQKENI. Written as DNA, the CDR3 is TGTGCCAGCTCAGAAGGGGGCGGTGGGGCCAACGTCCTGACTTTC. Translated: CASSEGGGGANVLTF.

The chain is built from TRBV27 and TRBJ1-5; a possible D gene is TRBD1 (5 bases). Germline V lookup: CDR1 MNHEY, CDR2 SMNVEV (reference sequence). V lost 6 bases, J lost 0 bases, and 12 bases lay in between. There are 15 residues in the CDR3. The CDR3, as DNA: TGTGCCAGCAGCCTTGACAGAGATAGCAATCAGCCCCAGCATTTT. It is translated as CASSLDRDSNQPQHF.